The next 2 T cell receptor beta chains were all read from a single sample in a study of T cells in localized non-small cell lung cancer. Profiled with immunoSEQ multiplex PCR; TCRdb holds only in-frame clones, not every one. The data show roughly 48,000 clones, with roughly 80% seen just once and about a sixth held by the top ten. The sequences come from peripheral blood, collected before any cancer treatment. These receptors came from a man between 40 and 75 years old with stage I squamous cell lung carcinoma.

The CDR3 protein is CASSEGMTNEKLFF. CDR3 nucleotide sequence: TGTGCCAGTAGTGAGGGGATGACTAATGAAAAACTGTTTTTT. The chain uses TRBV19 and TRBJ1-4; a possible D gene is TRBD1 (5 bases). There are 14 residues in the CDR3. With 5 bases removed from V and 2 bases from J, the gap between germline ends came to 9 bases. Germline V gene lookup returns CDR1 LNHDA and CDR2 SQIVND (reference sequence).

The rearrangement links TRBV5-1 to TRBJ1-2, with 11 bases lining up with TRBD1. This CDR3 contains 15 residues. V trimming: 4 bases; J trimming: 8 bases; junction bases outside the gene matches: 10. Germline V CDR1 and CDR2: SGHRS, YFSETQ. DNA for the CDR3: TGCGCCAGCAGCCCTGGGACAGGGGGACGGGAAGGCTACACCTTC. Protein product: CASSPGTGGREGYTF.